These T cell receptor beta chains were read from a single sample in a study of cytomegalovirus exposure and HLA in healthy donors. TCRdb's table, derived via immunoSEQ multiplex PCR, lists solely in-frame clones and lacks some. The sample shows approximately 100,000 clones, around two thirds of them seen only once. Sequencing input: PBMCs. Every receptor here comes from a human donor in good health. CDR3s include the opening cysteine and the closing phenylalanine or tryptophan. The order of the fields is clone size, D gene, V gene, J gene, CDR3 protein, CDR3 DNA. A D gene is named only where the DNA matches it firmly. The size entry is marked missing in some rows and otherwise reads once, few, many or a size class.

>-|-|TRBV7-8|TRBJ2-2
CASSLGRRVPGELFF
TGTGCCAGCAGCTTAGGACGCAGGGTGCCCGGGGAGCTGTTTTTT
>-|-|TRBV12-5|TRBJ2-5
CASGTGNQETQYF
TGTGCTAGTGGAACAGGGAACCAAGAGACCCAGTACTTC
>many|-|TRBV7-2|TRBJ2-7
CASSLSFPTYEQYF
TGTGCCAGCAGCTTATCATTCCCAACCTACGAGCAGTACTTC
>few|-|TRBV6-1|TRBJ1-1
CASSEGPAATEAFF
TGTGCCAGCAGTGAGGGCCCAGCGGCAACTGAAGCTTTCTTT
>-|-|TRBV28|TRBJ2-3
CASSSRGLRGADTQYF
TGTGCCAGCAGTTCCAGGGGCCTCCGGGGAGCAGATACGCAGTATTTT
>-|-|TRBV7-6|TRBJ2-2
CASSLGLLANTGELFF
TGTGCCAGCAGCTTAGGGCTGCTCGCGAACACCGGGGAGCTGTTTTTT
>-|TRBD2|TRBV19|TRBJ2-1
CASSMGLAGVGEQFF
TGTGCCAGTAGTATGGGACTAGCGGGAGTGGGTGAGCAGTTCTTC
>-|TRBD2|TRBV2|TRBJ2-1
CASKAGGLGNEQFF
TGTGCCAGCAAAGCGGGAGGTTTGGGAAATGAGCAGTTCTTC
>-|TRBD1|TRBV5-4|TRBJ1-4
CASSGGTDGGEKLFF
TGTGCCAGCAGCGGGGGGACAGACGGTGGTGAAAAACTGTTTTTT
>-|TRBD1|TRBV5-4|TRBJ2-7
CASSDGTGNYEQYF
TGTGCCAGCAGCGATGGGACAGGGAACTACGAGCAGTACTTC
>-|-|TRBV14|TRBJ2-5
CASSPLSSSVSSETQYF
TGTGCCAGCAGTCCACTATCCTCTAGTGTGAGTTCGGAGACCCAGTACTTC
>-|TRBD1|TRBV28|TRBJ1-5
CASSSTATGGSNQPQHF
TGTGCCAGCAGTTCAACCGCGACAGGGGGAAGCAATCAGCCCCAGCATTTT
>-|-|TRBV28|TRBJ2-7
CASSFSLGARPPGQYF
TGTGCCAGCAGTTTCTCCTTGGGTGCCAGGCCCCCCGGGCAGTACTTC